This is a list of T cell receptor beta chains from one sample in a study of cytomegalovirus exposure and HLA in healthy donors. The assay was immunoSEQ multiplex PCR, and TCRdb's table has in-frame clones only and misses some. The data hold about 100,000 clones, with around 95% observed a single time. Material for sequencing was PBMCs. The receptors come from a woman in her late teens or twenties in good health and CMV-seronegative. The CDR3 runs from the conserved cysteine through the conserved F or W. Each record gives: V gene, clone size, J gene, D gene, CDR3 DNA, CDR3 protein. The D gene is left open where the match is weak. Some rows have no size entry. The others give once, few or many, or a class for an expanded clone.

TRBV7-2	NA	TRBJ1-4	TRBD1	TGTGCCAGCAGCTTAACCAGACAGGGGCGGGGGGAAAAACTGTTTTTT	CASSLTRQGRGEKLFF
TRBV30	once	TRBJ2-5	TRBD2	TGTGCCTGGAGCCCCTGGACTAGCGGGGGACCCAAACAAGAGACCCAGTACTTC	CAWSPWTSGGPKQETQYF
TRBV5-6	NA	TRBJ2-3	NA	TGTGCCAGCAGCTTGAGGTCAGGGGCTCTCACAGATACGCAGTATTTT	CASSLRSGALTDTQYF
TRBV27	NA	TRBJ1-1	TRBD1	TGTGCCAGCAGGCCCAGGACAGGCCCCATAAGGGACACTGAAGCTTTCTTT	CASRPRTGPIRDTEAFF
TRBV5-1	NA	TRBJ2-5	TRBD2	TGCGCCAGCAGCTTGGTAGCGGGGGGGCTCCAAGAGACCCAGTACTTC	CASSLVAGGLQETQYF
TRBV4-1	NA	TRBJ1-2	NA	TGCGCCAGCAGCCAATCCAGGGGAGTGGACTATGGCTACACCTTC	CASSQSRGVDYGYTF
TRBV5-6	NA	TRBJ1-5	NA	TGTGCCAGCAGCTTGGGGACATATCAGCCCCAGCATTTT	CASSLGTYQPQHF
TRBV11-1	NA	TRBJ2-7	NA	TGTGCCAGCAGCTTAGCACGGGAAAGGTCCTACGAGCAGTACTTC	CASSLARERSYEQYF
TRBV7-2	NA	TRBJ2-3	TRBD2	TGTGCCAGCAGCCCCATCCGGGGGGGCCCCACAGATACGCAGTATTTT	CASSPIRGGPTDTQYF
TRBV5-1	NA	TRBJ1-6	NA	TGCGCCAGCAGCTTGGCATCCCCCCAGGCCAATTCACCCCTCCACTTT	CASSLASPQANSPLHF
TRBV11-2	NA	TRBJ1-1	TRBD1	TGTGCCAGCAGCTTAGAGACCGGGGACAGGGGGAAAGCTTTCTTT	CASSLETGDRGKAFF
TRBV7-2	NA	TRBJ1-1	NA	TGTGCCAGCAGCCCCCACCCCTGGGGGACTAACACTGAAGCTTTCTTT	CASSPHPWGTNTEAFF
TRBV28	NA	TRBJ1-1	TRBD1	TGTGCCAGCAGTATTGCCGGGACAGGGGGCTGGTCTTTCTTT	CASSIAGTGGWSFF
TRBV5-1	NA	TRBJ2-2	NA	TGCGCCAGCAGCTTGGCCGGGAACACCGGGGAGCTGTTTTTT	CASSLAGNTGELFF
TRBV5-6	NA	TRBJ1-1	NA	TGTGCCAGCACCTTCGGAGGGTGGGGGAAAATGAACACTGAAGCTTTCTTT	CASTFGGWGKMNTEAFF
TRBV7-9	NA	TRBJ2-2	TRBD2	TGTGCCAGCAGCCTACCTAGCGGGGGCGCCACGAGGGAGCTGTTTTTT	CASSLPSGGATRELFF
TRBV6-1	NA	TRBJ2-1	TRBD1	TGTGCCAGCAGTGAACCAGGACAGGGGACGAACTCCTACAATGAGCAGTTCTTC	CASSEPGQGTNSYNEQFF
TRBV19	NA	TRBJ2-7	NA	TGTGCCAGTAGTATCGAATCAGGGGGAGGAGAGCAGTACTTC	CASSIESGGGEQYF
TRBV28	NA	TRBJ1-1	NA	TGTGCCAGCAGTTTAGGCCGGGGGAGTGAAGCTTTCTTT	CASSLGRGSEAFF
TRBV6-5	NA	TRBJ1-1	NA	TGTGCCAGCAGGGCCGGGGGAGGGAACACTGAAGCTTTCTTT	CASRAGGGNTEAFF
TRBV27	NA	TRBJ2-5	TRBD1	TGTGCCAGCAGTCCCATCTTTTGGGACAGACAAGAGACCCAGTACTTC	CASSPIFWDRQETQYF
TRBV5-1	once	TRBJ2-3	NA	TGCGCCAGCAGTTTACAAGATACGCAGTATTTT	CASSLQDTQYF
TRBV6-6	NA	TRBJ2-7	NA	TGTGCCAGCAGTTACTTTTCTAGGACCTACGAGCAGTACTTC	CASSYFSRTYEQYF
TRBV30	NA	TRBJ1-5	NA	TGTGCCTGGAGTGTACCGGGACAGCCCCAGCATTTT	CAWSVPGQPQHF
TRBV7-9	NA	TRBJ1-1	NA	TGTGCCAGCAGCTTAGAGGACAGCAAGCACACTGAAGCTTTCTTT	CASSLEDSKHTEAFF
TRBV2	NA	TRBJ1-5	NA	TGTGCCAGCAGTGGAGGCCTAGGGGCAGGTGATGGGAATCAGCCCCAGCATTTT	CASSGGLGAGDGNQPQHF
TRBV15	NA	TRBJ1-1	NA	TGTGCCACCAGCAGAGATTACGTTAGAGGACAGAACACTGAAGCTTTCTTT	CATSRDYVRGQNTEAFF